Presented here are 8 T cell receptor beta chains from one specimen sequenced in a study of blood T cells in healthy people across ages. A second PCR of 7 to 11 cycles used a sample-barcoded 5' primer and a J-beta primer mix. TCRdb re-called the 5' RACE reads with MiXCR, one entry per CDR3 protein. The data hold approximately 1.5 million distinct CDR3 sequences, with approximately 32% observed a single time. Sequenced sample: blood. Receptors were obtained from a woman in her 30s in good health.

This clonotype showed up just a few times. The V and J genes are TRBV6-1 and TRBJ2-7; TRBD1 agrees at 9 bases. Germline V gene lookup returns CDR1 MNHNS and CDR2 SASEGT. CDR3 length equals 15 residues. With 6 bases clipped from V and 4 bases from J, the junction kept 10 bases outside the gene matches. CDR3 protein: CASSTRDRDSYEQYF. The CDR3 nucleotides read TGTGCCAGCAGCACCCGGGACAGGGATTCATACGAGCAGTACTTC.

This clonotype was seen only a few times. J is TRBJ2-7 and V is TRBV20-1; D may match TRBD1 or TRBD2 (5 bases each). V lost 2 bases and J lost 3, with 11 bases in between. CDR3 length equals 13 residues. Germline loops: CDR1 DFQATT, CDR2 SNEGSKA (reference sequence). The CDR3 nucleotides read TGCAGTGCTAGACGGAGAGGGGACTACGAGCAGTACTTC. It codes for CSARRRGDYEQYF.

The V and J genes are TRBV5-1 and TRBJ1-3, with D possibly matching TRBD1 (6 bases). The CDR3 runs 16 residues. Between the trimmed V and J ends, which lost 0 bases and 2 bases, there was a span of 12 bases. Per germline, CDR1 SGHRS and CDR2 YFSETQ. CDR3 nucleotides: TGCGCCAGCAGCTTGGCTGGGGGGCGAGCTGGAAACACCATATATTTT. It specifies CASSLAGGRAGNTIYF. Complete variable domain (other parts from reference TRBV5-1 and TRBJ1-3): KAGVTQTPRYLIKTRGQQVTLSCSPISGHRSVSWYQQTPGQGLQFLFEYFSETQRNKGNFPGRFSGRQFSNSRSEMNVSTLELGDSALYLCASSLAGGRAGNTIYFGEGSWLTVV.

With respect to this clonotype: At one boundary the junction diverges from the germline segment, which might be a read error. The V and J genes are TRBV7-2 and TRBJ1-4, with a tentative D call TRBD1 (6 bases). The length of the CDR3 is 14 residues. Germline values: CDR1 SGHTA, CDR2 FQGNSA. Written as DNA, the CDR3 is TGTGCCAACAGCCAGCCCGGGACACATGAAAAACTGTTTTTT. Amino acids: CANSQPGTHEKLFF.

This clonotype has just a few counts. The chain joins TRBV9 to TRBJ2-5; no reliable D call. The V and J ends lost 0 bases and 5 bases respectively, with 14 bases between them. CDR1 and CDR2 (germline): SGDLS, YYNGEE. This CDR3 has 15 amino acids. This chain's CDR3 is CASSVGSTLRETQYF. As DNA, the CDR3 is TGTGCCAGCAGCGTAGGTTCGACACTCCGGGAGACCCAGTACTTC.

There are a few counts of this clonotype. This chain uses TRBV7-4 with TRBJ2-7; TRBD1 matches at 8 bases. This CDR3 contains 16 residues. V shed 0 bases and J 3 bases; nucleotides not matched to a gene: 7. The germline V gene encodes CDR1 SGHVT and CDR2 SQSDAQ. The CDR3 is CASSLARSGQVYEQYF. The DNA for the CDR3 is TGTGCCAGCAGCTTAGCTAGGTCGGGACAGGTCTACGAGCAGTACTTC.

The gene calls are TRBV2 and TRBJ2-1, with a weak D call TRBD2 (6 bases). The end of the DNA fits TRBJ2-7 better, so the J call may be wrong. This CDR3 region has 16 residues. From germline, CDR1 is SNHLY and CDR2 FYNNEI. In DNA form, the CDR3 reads TGTGCCAGCAGTGAGGGACCTCGGAGGGCCTACAATGAGCAGTACTTC. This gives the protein CASSEGPRRAYNEQYF.

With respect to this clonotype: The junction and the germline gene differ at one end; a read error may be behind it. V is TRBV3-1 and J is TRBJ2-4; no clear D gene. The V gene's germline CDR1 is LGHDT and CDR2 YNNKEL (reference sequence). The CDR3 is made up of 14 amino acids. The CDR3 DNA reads TGTGCCAGTAGCCCCGGAAAGAGATCAAACATTCAGTACTTC. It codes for CASSPGKRSNIQYF.